This is a list of T cell receptor beta chains from one sample in a study of vaccination effects on CD4 cells after COVID-19. The data were produced by immunoSEQ multiplex PCR, yet TCRdb's version contains in-frame clones alone and is incomplete. The repertoire holds about 52,000 clones, with about four fifths as singletons. Their antigens are not known. The material was CD4+ T cells from PBMCs cultured with HCoV-OC43 spike peptides, obtained before COVID-19 vaccination. These receptors all stem from a human donor who received a COVID-19 vaccine. Both conserved end residues are part of each CDR3. D genes are given only for firm matches. Not every row has a clone size; where given, it reads once, few, many or a size class.

TRBJ2-5	TRBD1	.	14	TRBV5-1	CASSEAGGAETQYF	TGCGCCAGCAGCGAGGCAGGGGGCGCAGAGACCCAGTACTTC
TRBJ2-4	TRBD1	few	15	TRBV4-1	CASSLPGQGTDIQYF	TGCGCCAGCAGCCTCCCCGGACAGGGGACGGACATTCAGTACTTC
TRBJ1-4	TRBD1	.	15	TRBV19	CASSLQGLTNEKLFF	TGTGCCAGTAGTCTACAGGGGTTAACTAATGAAAAACTGTTTTTT
TRBJ1-1	.	.	13	TRBV6-5	CASSPPGRTEAFF	TGTGCCAGCAGTCCTCCGGGGCGCACTGAAGCTTTCTTT
TRBJ2-5	.	.	14	TRBV10-1	CASSESQGQETQYF	TGCGCCAGCAGTGAGTCCCAGGGTCAAGAGACCCAGTACTTC
TRBJ1-4	TRBD1	.	16	TRBV28	CASNPPGTGGDEKLFF	TGTGCCAGCAATCCCCCCGGGACAGGGGGAGATGAAAAACTGTTTTTT
TRBJ2-3	.	.	14	TRBV15	CATSRVGLTDTQYF	TGTGCCACCAGCAGAGTAGGCCTAACAGATACGCAGTATTTT
TRBJ1-1	.	.	13	TRBV4-1	CAIRDAMNTEAFF	TGCGCCATCAGGGACGCCATGAACACTGAAGCTTTCTTT
TRBJ2-3	TRBD2	.	15	TRBV6-6	CASRTGTSGTDTQYF	TGTGCCAGCAGAACGGGGACTAGCGGCACAGATACGCAGTATTTT
TRBJ1-4	TRBD1	few	15	TRBV19	CASSSHRGLDEKLFF	TGTGCCAGTAGTTCTCACAGGGGTCTCGACGAAAAACTGTTTTTT
TRBJ2-3	TRBD2	.	17	TRBV4-2	CASSQDWRGAFTDTQYF	TGTGCCAGCAGCCAAGATTGGCGGGGGGCTTTCACAGATACGCAGTATTTT
TRBJ2-3	.	once	15	TRBV5-1	CASNTQGGGTDTQYF	TGCGCCAGCAACACACAGGGGGGGGGCACAGATACGCAGTATTTT
TRBJ2-3	.	.	16	TRBV5-4	CASSLAGVSGTDTQYF	TGTGCCAGCAGCTTAGCAGGGGTGAGTGGGACAGATACGCAGTATTTT